The 27 T cell receptor beta chains below come from one sample, sequenced in a study of cytomegalovirus exposure and HLA in healthy donors. It was with 60 Vbeta and 13 Jbeta primers that the PCR ran. The protocol was immunoSEQ multiplex PCR, while the TCRdb copy is restricted to in-frame clones and leaves out a portion. The data show some 120,000 clones, 70% to 80% seen once. What was sequenced was PBMCs. The receptors were sampled from a woman younger than 35 in good health and CMV-seropositive.

The gene calls are TRBV5-1 and TRBJ2-7; 9 nucleotides align to TRBD2. This CDR3 spans 19 amino acids. V was clipped by 4 bases and J by 0 bases; unmatched bases: 17. The germline gives CDR1 SGHRS, CDR2 YFSETQ. This CDR3 reads CASSLNEASGILPSYEQYF. The CDR3 coding sequence is TGCGCCAGCAGCCTAAACGAGGCTAGCGGGATCCTCCCCTCCTACGAGCAGTACTTC.

A note on this clone: The germline gene is not matched at one end of the junction; a read error may be the cause. CDR3 region: CVSSDETGGSFGNTIYF. The CDR3 DNA reads TGTGTCAGCAGTGACGAGACAGGGGGCTCCTTTGGAAACACCATATATTTT. The V call is TRBV25-1, the J call TRBJ1-3, with 10 positions matching TRBD1. CDR1 is MGHDK, CDR2 SYGVNS, per germline. The CDR3 contains 17 residues.

This chain joins TRBV28 and TRBJ2-3, with 10 bases fitting TRBD2. In germline, CDR1 is MDHEN, CDR2 SYDVKM. V lost 7 bases to trimming and J lost 4 bases; unmatched junction nucleotides: 5. The CDR3 spans 14 residues. The CDR3 bases are TGTGCCAGCATTCTAGCGGGAGTCCCAGATACGCAGTATTTT. Translated, it gives CASILAGVPDTQYF. The complete variable domain, with remaining parts taken from reference TRBV28 and TRBJ2-3, reads DVKVTQSSRYLVKRTGEKVFLECVQDMDHENMFWYRQDPGLGLRLIYFSYDVKMKEKGDIPEGYSVSREKKERFSLILESASTNQTSMYLCASILAGVPDTQYFGPGTRLTVL.

The gene calls are TRBV4-1 and TRBJ2-3, with D possibly being TRBD1 (5 bases). Trimming cost V 4 bases and J 1 base, with 18 bases left between them. This CDR3 is 17 amino acids long. Germline assignment: CDR1 MGHRA and CDR2 YSYEKL. The CDR3 sequence is CASSLTTAPAGTDTQYF. The CDR3, as DNA: TGCGCCAGCAGCCTAACGACAGCCCCGGCGGGCACAGATACGCAGTATTTT.

The count of this clone is one. V gene TRBV6-1 combines with J gene TRBJ1-1; 9 bases map to TRBD1. V lost 10 bases to trimming and J lost 3 bases; unmatched junction nucleotides: 9. Germline CDR1 MNHNS, CDR2 SASEGT. The CDR3 extends over 14 amino acids. The chain's CDR3 is CAILQGAVDTEAFF. The CDR3 coding sequence is TGTGCCATTTTACAGGGGGCGGTGGACACTGAAGCTTTCTTT.

This clone was seen a handful of times. V and J are TRBV18 and TRBJ2-7; the D gene is possibly TRBD2 (5 bases). CDR3 length equals 13 residues. Between the trimmed V and J ends, which lost 3 bases and 6 bases, there was a span of 12 bases. CDR1 is KGHSH and CDR2 is LQKENI in the germline V gene. DNA of the CDR3: TGTGCCAGCTCACCGGTCAGTGGAGGCGAGCAGTACTTC. The encoded protein is CASSPVSGGEQYF.

The rearrangement joins TRBV7-8 to TRBJ2-5; 8 bases fit TRBD2. The CDR3 is 17 residues long. With 8 bases clipped from V and 3 bases from J, the junction kept 17 bases outside the gene matches. Germline V gene lookup returns CDR1 SGHVS and CDR2 FQNEAQ. The CDR3 sequence is CASVGTAGVALEETQYF. The CDR3 nucleotides read TGTGCCAGCGTGGGAACAGCGGGAGTAGCTCTGGAAGAGACCCAGTACTTC.

The chain has TRBV15 and TRBJ2-7, with D possibly matching TRBD1 (5 bases). The CDR3 covers 16 residues. V was cut by 0 bases and J by 3 bases, with 15 bases left in between. Germline CDR1 LNHNV, CDR2 YYDKDF (reference sequence). The DNA of the CDR3 is TGTGCCACCAGCAGAGATCCTAGGCAGGGTGGCTACGAGCAGTACTTC. Its protein is CATSRDPRQGGYEQYF.

The table lists this clone with a count of one. The chain uses TRBV2 and TRBJ2-5; 8 bases agree with TRBD2. The CDR3 runs to 16 residues. J gave up 5 bases and V 3 bases, and 11 bases lay outside the gene matches. Germline CDR1 and CDR2: SNHLY and FYNNEI. Written as DNA, the CDR3 is TGTGCCAGCAGTGATAGCGTAAGCGGGAGTTGGGAGACCCAGTACTTC. Translation gives CASSDSVSGSWETQYF.

V gene TRBV5-1 combines with J gene TRBJ1-1, with TRBD1 matching over 7 bases. V dropped 3 bases and J dropped 3; count of bases not matched to a gene: 5. This CDR3 region has 14 residues. The germline V gene encodes CDR1 SGHRS and CDR2 YFSETQ. The CDR3 sequence: CASSSGQSDTEAFF. DNA for the CDR3: TGCGCCAGCAGCTCGGGACAGTCGGACACTGAAGCTTTCTTT.

This chain links TRBV4-1 with TRBJ1-4, with a tentative D call TRBD1 (5 bases). The ends were cut back, 1 base at V and 14 bases at J, with 20 bases in the middle. The V gene's germline CDR1 is MGHRA and CDR2 YSYEKL. This CDR3 comprises 15 residues. As DNA, the CDR3 is TGCGCCAGCAGCCAAGTAGGGGCCGGTTATTCAAGTCTGTTTTTT. This encodes CASSQVGAGYSSLFF.

The CDR3 sequence is CASSLGLAGLVETQYF. The CDR3 bases are TGTGCCAGCAGCTTAGGACTAGCGGGATTGGTAGAGACCCAGTACTTC. The V call is TRBV7-2, the J call TRBJ2-5; 11 bases are shared with TRBD2. The J segment lost 4 bases and the V segment lost 1 base, leaving 5 bases of the junction unmatched. This CDR3 region has 16 residues. Germline lookup yields CDR1 SGHTA and CDR2 FQGNSA.

The chain has TRBV6-6 and TRBJ2-6; a possible D gene is TRBD1 (5 bases). CDR1 and CDR2 from the germline V gene are MNHNY and SVGAGI (reference sequence). V lost 2 bases and J 11 bases, leaving 10 bases between the germline ends. The CDR3 contains 13 residues. DNA of the CDR3: TGTGCCAGCAGTTACGGACAATCCGACGTCCTGACTTTC. Residues: CASSYGQSDVLTF.

The CDR3 is CASSLAEEAFF. In nucleotides, the CDR3 is TGTGCCAGCAGCTTGGCGGAGGAAGCTTTCTTT. The gene calls are TRBV5-4 and TRBJ1-1; D gene unclear. Germline values: CDR1 SGHNT, CDR2 YYREEE (reference sequence). The CDR3 consists of 11 residues. V lost 0 bases and J lost 8, with 5 bases in between.

This clone has just a few counts. V usage is TRBV4-1 and J usage is TRBJ1-2; 8 nucleotides match TRBD1. The CDR3 runs 16 residues. V trimming: 3 bases; J trimming: 6 bases; junction bases outside the gene matches: 12. Germline CDR1 reads MGHRA; CDR2 reads YSYEKL. The CDR3: CASSHDFTGGFNGYTF. CDR3 coding DNA: TGCGCCAGCAGCCATGACTTCACAGGGGGTTTTAATGGCTACACCTTC.

This chain connects TRBV7-8 to TRBJ2-2, with unresolved D. Germline lookup yields CDR1 SGHVS and CDR2 FQNEAQ. Trimming took 2 bases from V and 0 from J, leaving 7 bases between them. The CDR3 has 15 residues. The CDR3, as DNA: TGTGCCAGCAGCTTACGAGCTCCGAACACCGGGGAGCTGTTTTTT. As protein: CASSLRAPNTGELFF.

This sequence joins TRBV6-6 and TRBJ2-5; D is possibly TRBD1 (5 bases). This CDR3 is 12 amino acids long. The V gene's germline CDR1 is MNHNY and CDR2 SVGAGI (reference sequence). The ends were cut back, 2 bases at V and 5 bases at J, with 6 bases in the middle. CDR3 bases: TGTGCCAGCAGTTACGGGGCGGAGACCCAGTACTTC. It codes for CASSYGAETQYF.

This clone was recorded a few times. The CDR3 spells CASSLAGDTQYF. CDR3 in DNA: TGCGCCAGCAGCTTAGCGGGGGATACGCAGTATTTT. This sequence joins TRBV5-1 and TRBJ2-3; 7 nucleotides align to TRBD2. V lost 2 bases to trimming and J lost 6 bases; unmatched junction nucleotides: 0. The germline CDR1 and CDR2 sequences are SGHRS and YFSETQ. CDR3 length: 12 residues.

This clone was seen a handful of times. The chain uses TRBV5-1 and TRBJ2-5, with 10 bases identical to TRBD1. This CDR3 spans 14 amino acids. Germline assignment: CDR1 SGHRS and CDR2 YFSETQ. The ends lost 4 bases at V and 5 bases at J; junction bases unmatched: 5. The CDR3: CASSHGTGDETQYF. CDR3 bases: TGCGCCAGCAGCCACGGGACAGGGGATGAGACCCAGTACTTC.

This chain joins TRBV21-1 and TRBJ1-4; the D segment call TRBD1 is taken from the table without a DNA check. TRBV21-1 is recorded as a pseudogene. The CDR3 has 18 residues. CDR3 DNA sequence: TGTGCCAGCAGCCCTCAGGGGGGTCTTTGGTTCACTAATGAAAAACTGTTTTTT. Residues: CASSPQGGLWFTNEKLFF.

The chain links TRBV10-3 to TRBJ2-7; D call uncertain. Per the germline V gene, CDR1 is ENHRY and CDR2 is SYGVKD. This CDR3 contains 12 residues. Trimming removed 4 bases from V and 1 base from J, with 5 bases in between. The CDR3: CAISGQSYEQYF. The CDR3 coding sequence is TGTGCCATCAGTGGGCAGTCCTACGAGCAGTACTTC.

The chain uses TRBV19 and TRBJ2-1; D might be TRBD1 (6 bases). The CDR3 is 16 amino acids. Germline lookup yields CDR1 LNHDA and CDR2 SQIVND (reference sequence). Trimming pared 3 bases from V and 5 bases from J, leaving 17 bases between. The CDR3 region is CASSIERGKGDNEQFF. DNA of the CDR3: TGTGCCAGTAGTATCGAAAGGGGGAAGGGCGACAATGAGCAGTTCTTC.

Concerning this clone itself: One end of the junction fails to match germline, which may point to a read error. The chain couples TRBV5-4 to TRBJ1-2, with 8 bases aligning to TRBD1. In germline, CDR1 is SGHNT, CDR2 YYREEE (reference sequence). The CDR3 consists of 15 residues. The CDR3, as DNA: TGTGCCAGCAGCTCTAGGACAGGGTTTAACTATGGCTACACCTTT. It codes for CASSSRTGFNYGYTF.

This rearrangement joins TRBV14 to TRBJ1-2; 11 nucleotides line up with TRBD1. Germline CDR1 reads SGHDN; CDR2 reads FVKESK. V dropped 6 bases and J dropped 2; count of bases not matched to a gene: 8. The CDR3 covers 16 residues. CDR3 amino acids: CASREERTGGNYGYTF. CDR3 nucleotides: TGTGCCAGCAGAGAAGAGCGGACAGGGGGCAACTATGGCTACACCTTC. The variable domain in full, completed from reference TRBV14 and TRBJ1-2, reads EAGVTQFPSHSVIEKGQTVTLRCDPISGHDNLYWYRRVMGKEIKFLLHFVKESKQDESGMPNNRFLAERTGGTYSTLKVQPAELEDSGVYFCASREERTGGNYGYTFGSGTRLTVV.

The chain links TRBV7-2 to TRBJ2-1; D ambiguous. Germline loops: CDR1 SGHTA, CDR2 FQGNSA. V shed 1 base and J shed 5 bases, with 6 bases lying between them. The CDR3 spans 13 residues. CDR3 loop: CASSLGQNNEQFF. Here the CDR3 DNA reads TGTGCCAGCAGCTTAGGACAAAACAATGAGCAGTTCTTC.

The J gene is TRBJ2-3, the V gene TRBV5-1; 12 nucleotides line up with TRBD2. The CDR3 runs to 14 residues. J gave up 7 bases and V 4 bases, and 4 bases lay outside the gene matches. CDR1 SGHRS and CDR2 YFSETQ come from the germline V gene. CDR3 nucleotide sequence: TGCGCCAGCAGCCGACTAGCGGGGGATAATACGCAGTATTTT. Its translation: CASSRLAGDNTQYF.

The genes are TRBV5-1 and TRBJ2-3, with D uncertain. The CDR3 loop spans 12 amino acids. V was cut by 1 base and J by 3 bases, with 3 bases left in between. CDR1 is SGHRS, CDR2 YFSETQ, per germline. CDR3 residues: CASSLLTDTQYF. DNA for the CDR3: TGCGCCAGCAGCTTGTTAACAGATACGCAGTATTTT.